This T cell receptor beta chain comes out of a study of blood T cell repertoires in COVID-19. The wider study: The samples span acute and convalescent COVID-19 from the United States, Italy and Spain. Sources were T cells, B-cell-depleted T cells, or PBMCs; the material itself was cDNA or gDNA.

Assay used: immunoSEQ multiplex PCR; TCRdb lists only in-frame clones, some missing. The table records 110,000 or so clones, 75% to 90% of them present only once. Specimen: peripheral blood. This receptor was obtained from a man in his 70s with active or convalescent COVID-19.

CDR3 loop: CASSFGGPGGDTQYF. In DNA, the CDR3 is TGTGCCAGCAGCTTCGGCGGGCCCGGCGGAGATACGCAGTATTTT. The chain couples TRBV7-2 to TRBJ2-3; a weak D match, TRBD2 (5 bases). CDR3 length: 15 residues. The germline CDR1 and CDR2 sequences are SGHTA and FQGNSA. Trimming shortened V by 3 bases and J by 5 bases, and 15 bases separated the two germline ends.